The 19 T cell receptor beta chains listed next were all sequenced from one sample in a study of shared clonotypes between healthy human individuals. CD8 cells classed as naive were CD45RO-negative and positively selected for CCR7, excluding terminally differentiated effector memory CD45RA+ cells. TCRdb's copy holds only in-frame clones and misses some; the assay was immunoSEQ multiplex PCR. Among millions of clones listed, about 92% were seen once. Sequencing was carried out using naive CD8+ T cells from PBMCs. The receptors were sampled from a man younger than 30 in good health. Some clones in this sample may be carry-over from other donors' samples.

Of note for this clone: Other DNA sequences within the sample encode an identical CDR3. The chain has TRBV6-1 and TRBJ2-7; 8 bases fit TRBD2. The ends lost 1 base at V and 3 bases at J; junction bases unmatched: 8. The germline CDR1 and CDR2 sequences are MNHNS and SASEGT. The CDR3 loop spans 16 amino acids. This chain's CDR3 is CASSEGVLAGIYEQYF. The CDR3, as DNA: TGTGCCAGCAGTGAAGGTGTATTAGCGGGAATCTACGAGCAGTACTTC.

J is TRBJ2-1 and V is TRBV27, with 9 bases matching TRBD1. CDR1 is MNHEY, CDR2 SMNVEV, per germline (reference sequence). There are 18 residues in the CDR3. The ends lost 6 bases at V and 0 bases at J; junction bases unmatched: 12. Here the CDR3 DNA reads TGTGCCAGCAGAACCGGGACAGGGTCCCTGAGCTCCTACAATGAGCAGTTCTTC. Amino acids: CASRTGTGSLSSYNEQFF.

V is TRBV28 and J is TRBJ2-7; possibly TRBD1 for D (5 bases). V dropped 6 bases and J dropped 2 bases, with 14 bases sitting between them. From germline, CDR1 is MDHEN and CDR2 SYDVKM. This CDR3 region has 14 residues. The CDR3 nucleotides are TGTGCCAGCAGCCCTCGACAGTTCACCTACGAGCAGTACTTC. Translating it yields CASSPRQFTYEQYF.

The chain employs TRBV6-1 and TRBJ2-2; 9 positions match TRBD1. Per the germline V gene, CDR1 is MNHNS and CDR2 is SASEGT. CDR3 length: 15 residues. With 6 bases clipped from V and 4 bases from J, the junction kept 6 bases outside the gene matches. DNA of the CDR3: TGTGCCAGCAGAGAATACAGGGGGCTCACCGGGGAGCTGTTTTTT. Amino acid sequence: CASREYRGLTGELFF.

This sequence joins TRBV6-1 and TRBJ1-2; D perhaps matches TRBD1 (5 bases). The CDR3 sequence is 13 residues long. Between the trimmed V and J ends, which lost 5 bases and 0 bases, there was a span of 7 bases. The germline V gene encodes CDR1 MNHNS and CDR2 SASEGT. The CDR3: CASSPGPNYGYTF. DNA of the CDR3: TGTGCCAGCAGTCCGGGACCTAACTATGGCTACACCTTC.

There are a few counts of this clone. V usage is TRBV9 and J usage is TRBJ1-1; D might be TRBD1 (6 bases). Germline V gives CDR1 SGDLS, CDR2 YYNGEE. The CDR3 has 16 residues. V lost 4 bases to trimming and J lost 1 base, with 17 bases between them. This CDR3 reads CASSSHQGWENTEAFF. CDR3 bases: TGTGCCAGCAGCTCACATCAGGGGTGGGAGAACACTGAAGCTTTCTTT. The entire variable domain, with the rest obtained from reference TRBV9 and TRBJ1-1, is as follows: DSGVTQTPKHLITATGQRVTLRCSPRSGDLSVYWYQQSLDQGLQFLIQYYNGEERAKGNILERFSAQQFPDLHSELNLSSLELGDSALYFCASSSHQGWENTEAFFGQGTRLTVV.

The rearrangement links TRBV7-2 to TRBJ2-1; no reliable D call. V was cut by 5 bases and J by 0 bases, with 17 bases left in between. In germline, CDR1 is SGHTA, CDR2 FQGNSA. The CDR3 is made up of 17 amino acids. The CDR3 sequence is CASSPKRLGSSYNEQFF. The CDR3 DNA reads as TGTGCCAGCAGCCCTAAAAGACTCGGAAGCTCCTACAATGAGCAGTTCTTC.

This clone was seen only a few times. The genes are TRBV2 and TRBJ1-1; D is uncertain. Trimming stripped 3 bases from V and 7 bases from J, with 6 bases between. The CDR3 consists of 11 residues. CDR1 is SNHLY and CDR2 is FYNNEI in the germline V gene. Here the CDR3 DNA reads TGTGCCAGCAGTGACGACGGTGAAGCTTTCTTT. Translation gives CASSDDGEAFF.

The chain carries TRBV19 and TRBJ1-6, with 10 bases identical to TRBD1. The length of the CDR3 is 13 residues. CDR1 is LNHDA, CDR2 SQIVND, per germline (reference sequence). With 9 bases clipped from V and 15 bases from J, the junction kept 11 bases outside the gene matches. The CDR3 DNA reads TGTGCCAGCCGGGACAGGGGTTTTGTGAACCTCCACTTT. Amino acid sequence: CASRDRGFVNLHF.

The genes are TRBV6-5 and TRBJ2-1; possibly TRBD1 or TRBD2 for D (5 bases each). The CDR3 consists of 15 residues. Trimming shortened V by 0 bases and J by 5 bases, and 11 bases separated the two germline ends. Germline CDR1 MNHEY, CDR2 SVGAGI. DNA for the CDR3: TGTGCCAGCAGTTACTCGGGGGACGGTAACAATGAGCAGTTCTTC. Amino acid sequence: CASSYSGDGNNEQFF.

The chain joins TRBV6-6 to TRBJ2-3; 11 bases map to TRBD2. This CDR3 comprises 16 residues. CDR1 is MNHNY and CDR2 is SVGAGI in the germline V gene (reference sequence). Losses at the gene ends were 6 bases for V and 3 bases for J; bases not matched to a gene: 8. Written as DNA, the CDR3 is TGTGCCAGCAGCCAGTTCTTAGCGGGAGGGACAGATACGCAGTATTTT. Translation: CASSQFLAGGTDTQYF.

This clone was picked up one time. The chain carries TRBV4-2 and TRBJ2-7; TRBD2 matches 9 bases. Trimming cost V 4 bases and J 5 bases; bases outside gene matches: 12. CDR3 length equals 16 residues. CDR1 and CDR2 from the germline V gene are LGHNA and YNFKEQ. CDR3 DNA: TGTGCCAGCAGCCCGCAAAATAGCGGGAGTACCCACGAGCAGTACTTC. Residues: CASSPQNSGSTHEQYF.

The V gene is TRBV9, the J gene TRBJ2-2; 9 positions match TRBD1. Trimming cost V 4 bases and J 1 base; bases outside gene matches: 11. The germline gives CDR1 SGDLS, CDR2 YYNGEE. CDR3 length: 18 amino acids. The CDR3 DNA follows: TGTGCCAGCAGCAGGGGACAGGGCATACGGGGGAACACCGGGGAGCTGTTTTTT. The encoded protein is CASSRGQGIRGNTGELFF.

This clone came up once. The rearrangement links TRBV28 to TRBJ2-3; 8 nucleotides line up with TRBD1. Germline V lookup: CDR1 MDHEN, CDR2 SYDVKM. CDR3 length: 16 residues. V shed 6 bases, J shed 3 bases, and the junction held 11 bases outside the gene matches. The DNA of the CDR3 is TGTGCCAGCAGCCCGGGACAGGAAGCCTGGACAGATACGCAGTATTTT. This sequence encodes CASSPGQEAWTDTQYF.

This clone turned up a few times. Here the CDR3 reads CASSGVGVNYGYTF. The CDR3 DNA follows: TGTGCCAGCAGTGGAGTAGGAGTTAACTATGGCTACACCTTC. The chain is built from TRBV2 and TRBJ1-2, with D uncertain. The CDR3 is 14 residues long. The germline V gene encodes CDR1 SNHLY and CDR2 FYNNEI. V was clipped by 4 bases and J by 1 base, with 10 bases between them.

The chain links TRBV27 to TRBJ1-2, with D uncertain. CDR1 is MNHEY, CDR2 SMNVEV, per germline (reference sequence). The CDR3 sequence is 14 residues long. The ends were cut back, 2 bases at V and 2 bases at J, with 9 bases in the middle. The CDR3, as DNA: TGTGCCAGCAGTTTAAAATGGGGAAACTATGGCTACACCTTC. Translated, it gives CASSLKWGNYGYTF.

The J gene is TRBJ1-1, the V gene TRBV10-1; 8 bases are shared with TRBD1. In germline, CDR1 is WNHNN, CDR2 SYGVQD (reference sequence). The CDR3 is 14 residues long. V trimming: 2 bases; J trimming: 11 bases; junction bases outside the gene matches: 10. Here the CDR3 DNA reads TGCGCCAGCAGTGAGAGTGGGGCAGGGGGCGAGGCTTTCTTT. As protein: CASSESGAGGEAFF.

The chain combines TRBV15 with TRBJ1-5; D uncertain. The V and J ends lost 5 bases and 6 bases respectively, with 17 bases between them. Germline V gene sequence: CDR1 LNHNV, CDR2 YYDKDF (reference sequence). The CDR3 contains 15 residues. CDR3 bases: TGTGCCACCAGCGACCGGACGGCTGGCCCTCAGCCCCAGCATTTT. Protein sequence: CATSDRTAGPQPQHF. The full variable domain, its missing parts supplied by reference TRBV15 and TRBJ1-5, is DAMVIQNPRYQVTQFGKPVTLSCSQTLNHNVMYWYQQKSSQAPKLLFHYYDKDFNNEADTPDNFQSRRPNTSFCFLDIRSPGLGDTAMYLCATSDRTAGPQPQHFGDGTRLSIL.

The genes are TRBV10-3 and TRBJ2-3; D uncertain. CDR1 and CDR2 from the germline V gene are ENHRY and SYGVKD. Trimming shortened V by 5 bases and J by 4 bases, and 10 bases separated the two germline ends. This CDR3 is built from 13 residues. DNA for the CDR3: TGTGCCATCAGTCCCTCTTCTCCAGATACGCAGTATTTT. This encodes CAISPSSPDTQYF.